The entry below gives a single T cell receptor beta chain sequence along with its context. Its matching antigen is unknown. CDR1 and CDR2 from the germline V gene are MNHNY and SVGAGI (reference sequence). The CDR3 covers 14 residues. V was pared by 4 bases and J by 4 bases, with 13 bases between. Donors came from a validation cohort of over 100 subjects, distinct from the first 666-subject cohort. The entry originates in a study of cytomegalovirus exposure and HLA in healthy donors. Study-level results: While the bulk of TCR sequences proved rare, some public TCRs turned up in many donors. Confirmation in vitro established that a few CMV-associated chains were specific for CMV antigens. The investigators catalogued 164 TCR beta chains as cytomegalovirus-associated.

TCRdb's copy holds only in-frame clones and misses some; the assay was immunoSEQ multiplex PCR. The profile shows 60,000 or so clones, roughly 94% of them singletons. The material sequenced was PBMCs. This receptor was taken from a man younger than 35 in good health and CMV-seronegative. The chain couples TRBV6-6 to TRBJ1-1; a possible D gene is TRBD1 (5 bases). The CDR3 nucleotides read TGTGCCAGCAGTTGGAGGGGAGCCCCCACTGAAGCTTTCTTT. This encodes CASSWRGAPTEAFF.